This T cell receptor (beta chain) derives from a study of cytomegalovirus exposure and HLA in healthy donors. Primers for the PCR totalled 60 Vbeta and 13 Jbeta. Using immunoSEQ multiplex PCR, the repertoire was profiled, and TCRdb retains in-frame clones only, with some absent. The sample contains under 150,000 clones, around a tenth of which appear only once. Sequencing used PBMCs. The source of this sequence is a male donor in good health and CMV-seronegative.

The CDR3 DNA is TGTGCCAGCAGCCCCTGGAAGGGGCCCGTACTCGAGCAGTACTTC. It is translated as CASSPWKGPVLEQYF. This chain joins TRBV7-9 and TRBJ2-7; a possible D gene is TRBD1 (5 bases). The germline V gene encodes CDR1 SEHNR and CDR2 FQNEAQ (reference sequence). V lost 5 bases and J lost 6, with 20 bases in between. The CDR3 totals 15 residues.